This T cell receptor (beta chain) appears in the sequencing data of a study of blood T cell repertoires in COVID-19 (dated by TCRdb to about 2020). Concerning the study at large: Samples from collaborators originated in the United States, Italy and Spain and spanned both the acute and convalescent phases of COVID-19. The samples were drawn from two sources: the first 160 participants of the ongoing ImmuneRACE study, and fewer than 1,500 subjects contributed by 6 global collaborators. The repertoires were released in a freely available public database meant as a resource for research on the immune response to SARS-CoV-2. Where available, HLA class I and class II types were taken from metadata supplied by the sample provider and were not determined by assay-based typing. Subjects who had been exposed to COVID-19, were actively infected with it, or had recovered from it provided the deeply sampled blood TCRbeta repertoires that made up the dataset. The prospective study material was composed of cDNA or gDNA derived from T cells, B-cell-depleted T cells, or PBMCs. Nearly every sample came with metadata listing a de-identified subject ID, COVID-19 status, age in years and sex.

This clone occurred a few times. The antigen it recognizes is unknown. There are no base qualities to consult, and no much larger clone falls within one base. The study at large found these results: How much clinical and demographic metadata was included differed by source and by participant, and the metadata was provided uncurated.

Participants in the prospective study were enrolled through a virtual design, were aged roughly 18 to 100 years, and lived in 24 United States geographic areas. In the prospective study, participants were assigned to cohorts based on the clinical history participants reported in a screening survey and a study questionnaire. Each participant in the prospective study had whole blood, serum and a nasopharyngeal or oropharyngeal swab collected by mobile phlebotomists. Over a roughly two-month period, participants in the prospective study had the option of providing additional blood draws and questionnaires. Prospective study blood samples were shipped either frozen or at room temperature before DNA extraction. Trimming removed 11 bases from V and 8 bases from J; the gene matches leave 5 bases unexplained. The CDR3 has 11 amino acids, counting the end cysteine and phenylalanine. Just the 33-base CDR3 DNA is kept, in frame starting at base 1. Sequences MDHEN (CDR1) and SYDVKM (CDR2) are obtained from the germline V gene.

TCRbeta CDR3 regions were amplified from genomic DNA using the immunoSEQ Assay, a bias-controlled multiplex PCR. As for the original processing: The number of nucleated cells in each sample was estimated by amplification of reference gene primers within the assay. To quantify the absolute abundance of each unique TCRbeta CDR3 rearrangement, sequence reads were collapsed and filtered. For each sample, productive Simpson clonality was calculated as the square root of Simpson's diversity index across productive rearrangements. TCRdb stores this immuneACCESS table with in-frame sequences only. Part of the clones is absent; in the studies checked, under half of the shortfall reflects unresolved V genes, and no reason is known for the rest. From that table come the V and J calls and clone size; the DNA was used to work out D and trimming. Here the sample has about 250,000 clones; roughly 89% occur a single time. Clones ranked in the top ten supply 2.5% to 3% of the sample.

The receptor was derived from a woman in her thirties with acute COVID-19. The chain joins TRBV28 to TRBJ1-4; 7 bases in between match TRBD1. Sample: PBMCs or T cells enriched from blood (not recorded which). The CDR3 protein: CARRRGEKLFF. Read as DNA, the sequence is TGTGCCCGCCGCAGGGGGGAAAAACTGTTTTTT.